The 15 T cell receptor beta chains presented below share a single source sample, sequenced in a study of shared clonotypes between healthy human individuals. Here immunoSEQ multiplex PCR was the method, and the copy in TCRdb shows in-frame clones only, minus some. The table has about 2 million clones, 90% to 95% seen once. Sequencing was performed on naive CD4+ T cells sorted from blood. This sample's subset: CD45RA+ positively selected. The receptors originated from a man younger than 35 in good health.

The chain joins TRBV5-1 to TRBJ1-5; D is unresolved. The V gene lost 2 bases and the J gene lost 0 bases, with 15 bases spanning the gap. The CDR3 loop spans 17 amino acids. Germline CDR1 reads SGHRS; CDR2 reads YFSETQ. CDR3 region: CASSFKVSWLSNQPQHF. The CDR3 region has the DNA TGCGCCAGCAGCTTCAAAGTTTCCTGGCTTAGCAATCAGCCCCAGCATTTT.

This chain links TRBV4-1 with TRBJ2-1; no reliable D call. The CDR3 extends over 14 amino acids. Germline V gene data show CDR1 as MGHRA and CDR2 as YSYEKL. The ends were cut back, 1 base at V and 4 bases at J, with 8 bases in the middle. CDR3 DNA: TGCGCCAGCAGCCAAGTTATAGGATACAATGAGCAGTTCTTC. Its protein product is CASSQVIGYNEQFF.

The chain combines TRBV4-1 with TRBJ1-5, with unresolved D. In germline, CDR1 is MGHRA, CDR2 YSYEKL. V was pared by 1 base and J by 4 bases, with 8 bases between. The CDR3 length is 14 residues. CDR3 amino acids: CASSQGFGNQPQHF. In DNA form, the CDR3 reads TGCGCCAGCAGCCAAGGCTTCGGGAATCAGCCCCAGCATTTT.

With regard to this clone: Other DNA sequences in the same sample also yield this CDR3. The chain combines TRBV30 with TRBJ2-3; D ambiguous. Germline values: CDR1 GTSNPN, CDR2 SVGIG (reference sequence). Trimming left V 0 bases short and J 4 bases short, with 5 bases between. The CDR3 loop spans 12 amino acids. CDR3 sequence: CAWSVQSDTQYF. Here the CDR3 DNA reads TGTGCCTGGAGTGTACAGTCAGATACGCAGTATTTT.

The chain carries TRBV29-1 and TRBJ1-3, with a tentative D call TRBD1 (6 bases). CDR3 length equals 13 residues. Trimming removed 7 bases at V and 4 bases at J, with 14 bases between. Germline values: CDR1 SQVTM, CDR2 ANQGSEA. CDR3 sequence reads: CSAAGVAGNTIYF. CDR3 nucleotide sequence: TGCAGCGCCGCAGGGGTAGCCGGAAACACCATATATTTT.

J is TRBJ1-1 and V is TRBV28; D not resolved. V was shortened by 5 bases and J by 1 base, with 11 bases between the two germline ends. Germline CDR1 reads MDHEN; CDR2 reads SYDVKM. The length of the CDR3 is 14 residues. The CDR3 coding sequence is TGTGCCAGCAGTCTTATCGTCTCGAACACTGAAGCTTTCTTT. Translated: CASSLIVSNTEAFF.

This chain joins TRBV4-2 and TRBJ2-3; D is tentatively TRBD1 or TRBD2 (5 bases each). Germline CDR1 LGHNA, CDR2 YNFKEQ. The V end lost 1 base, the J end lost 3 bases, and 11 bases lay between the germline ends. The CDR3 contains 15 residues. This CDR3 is CASSQGGVGTDTQYF. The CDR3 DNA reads TGTGCCAGCAGCCAAGGAGGGGTAGGGACAGATACGCAGTATTTT.

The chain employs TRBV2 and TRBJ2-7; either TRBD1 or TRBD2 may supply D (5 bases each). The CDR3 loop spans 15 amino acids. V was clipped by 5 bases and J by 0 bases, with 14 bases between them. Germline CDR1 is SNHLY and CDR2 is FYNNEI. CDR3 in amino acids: CASSIERDASYEQYF. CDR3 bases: TGTGCCAGCAGTATCGAGAGGGACGCCTCCTACGAGCAGTACTTC.

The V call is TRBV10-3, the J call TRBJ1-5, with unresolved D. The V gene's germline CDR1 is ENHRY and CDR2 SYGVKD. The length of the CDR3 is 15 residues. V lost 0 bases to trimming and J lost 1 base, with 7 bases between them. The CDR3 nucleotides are TGTGCCATCAGTGAGTCGCCGACGAGCAATCAGCCCCAGCATTTT. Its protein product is CAISESPTSNQPQHF.

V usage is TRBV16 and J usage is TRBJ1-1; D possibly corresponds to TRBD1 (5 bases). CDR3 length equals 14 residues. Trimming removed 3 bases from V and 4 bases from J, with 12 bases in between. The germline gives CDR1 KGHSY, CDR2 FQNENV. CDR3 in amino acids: CASSQLRGGTEAFF. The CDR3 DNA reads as TGTGCCAGCAGCCAGTTAAGGGGAGGCACTGAAGCTTTCTTT.

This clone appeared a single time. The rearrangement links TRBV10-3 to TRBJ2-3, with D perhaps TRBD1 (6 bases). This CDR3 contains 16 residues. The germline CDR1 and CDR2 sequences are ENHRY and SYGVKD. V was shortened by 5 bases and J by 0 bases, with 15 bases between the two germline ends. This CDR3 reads CAISMTTGPSTDTQYF. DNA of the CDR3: TGTGCCATCAGTATGACTACAGGGCCCAGCACAGATACGCAGTATTTT.

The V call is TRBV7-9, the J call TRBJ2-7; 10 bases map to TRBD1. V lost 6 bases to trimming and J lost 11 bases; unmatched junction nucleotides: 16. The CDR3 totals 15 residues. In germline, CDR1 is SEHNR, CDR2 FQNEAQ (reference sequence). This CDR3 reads CASSYAPGTGDFKYF. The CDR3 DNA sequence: TGTGCCAGCAGTTACGCCCCAGGGACAGGGGACTTTAAGTACTTC.

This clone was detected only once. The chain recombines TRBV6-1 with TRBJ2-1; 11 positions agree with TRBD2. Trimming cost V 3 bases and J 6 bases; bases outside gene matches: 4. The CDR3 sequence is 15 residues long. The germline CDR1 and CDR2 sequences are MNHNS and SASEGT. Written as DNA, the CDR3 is TGTGCCAGCAGTGAGCTAGCGGGGGGCCGCAATGAGCAGTTCTTC. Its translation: CASSELAGGRNEQFF.

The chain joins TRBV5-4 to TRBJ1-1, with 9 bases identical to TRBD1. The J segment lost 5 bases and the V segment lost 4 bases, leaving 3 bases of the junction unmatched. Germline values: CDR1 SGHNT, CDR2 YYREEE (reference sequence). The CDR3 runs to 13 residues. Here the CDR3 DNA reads TGTGCCAGCAGCGCAGACAGGGGGACTGAAGCTTTCTTT. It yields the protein CASSADRGTEAFF. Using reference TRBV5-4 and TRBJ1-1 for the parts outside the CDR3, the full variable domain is ETGVTQSPTHLIKTRGQQVTLRCSSQSGHNTVSWYQQALGQGPQFIFQYYREEENGRGNFPPRFSGLQFPNYSSELNVNALELDDSALYLCASSADRGTEAFFGQGTRLTVV.

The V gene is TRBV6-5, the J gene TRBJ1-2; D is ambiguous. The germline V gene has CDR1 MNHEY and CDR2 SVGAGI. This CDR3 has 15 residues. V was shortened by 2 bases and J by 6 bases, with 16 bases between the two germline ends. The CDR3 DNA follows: TGTGCCAGCAGTTACGGGCTCCCTCTGGGCGATGGCTACACCTTC. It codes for CASSYGLPLGDGYTF.